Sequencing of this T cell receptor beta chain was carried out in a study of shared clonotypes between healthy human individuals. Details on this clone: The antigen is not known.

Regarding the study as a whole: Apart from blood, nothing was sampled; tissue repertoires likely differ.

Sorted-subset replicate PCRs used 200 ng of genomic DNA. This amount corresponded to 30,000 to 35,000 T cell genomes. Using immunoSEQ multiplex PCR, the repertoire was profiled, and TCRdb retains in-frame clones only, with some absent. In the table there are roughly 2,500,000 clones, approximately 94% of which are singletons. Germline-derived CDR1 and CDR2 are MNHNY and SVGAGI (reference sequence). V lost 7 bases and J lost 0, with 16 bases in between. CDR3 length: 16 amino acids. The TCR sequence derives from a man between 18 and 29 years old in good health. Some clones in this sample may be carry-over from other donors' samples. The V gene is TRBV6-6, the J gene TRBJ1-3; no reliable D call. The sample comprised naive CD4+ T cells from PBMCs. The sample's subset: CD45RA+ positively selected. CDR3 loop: CASTLMGGPSGNTIYF. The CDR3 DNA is TGTGCCAGCACCTTAATGGGAGGCCCCTCTGGAAACACCATATATTTT.